Described below is a single TCR beta chain sequence and its context. In its sample, this clone was seen once. The antigen this receptor binds is unknown. Base qualities are not at hand, and no much larger clone is one base apart. PTCy-treated patients came from a prospective multi-institutional clinical trial. Peripheral blood and bone marrow mononuclear cells were isolated by Ficoll-Hypaque density centrifugation and cryopreserved. This sample is drawn from a study of T cells after posttransplantation cyclophosphamide (dated by TCRdb to about 2016). Background for the entire study: Using TRB sequencing, the study followed how the T cell repertoire rebuilt after myeloablative bone marrow transplantation with posttransplantation cyclophosphamide given as GVHD prophylaxis. Because TRA and TRB clonality were tightly correlated in fewer than 10 samples, subsequent TCR analyses were focused on TRB only. Blood from all 35 or so PTCy patients with 1-year posttransplant specimens was subjected to TRB sequencing. Public TRB sequences were queried against a database of over 3,600 sequences associated with responses to pathogens, tumor antigens, self-antigens and alloantigens. TRB sequencing was also done on up to roughly 3 additional blood samples from 2 to 5.2 years after transplant in 3 patients, and on pretransplant blood from 4 patients. Samples from 35 PTCy-treated patients, along with samples from some 16 of their related bone marrow donors, underwent antigen receptor sequencing.

Here V drops 2 bases and J drops 6 bases, and the junction holds 11 bases not matched to any gene. CDR1 LNHDA and CDR2 SQIVND were looked up in the germline V gene (reference sequence). The CDR3 starts with the cysteine, ends with the phenylalanine, and has 17 residues. Left in the record is the CDR3 DNA by itself, 51 bases read in frame from the first base. The research as a whole found: The TRB repertoires of T cells infiltrating skin or GI tract showed only limited overlap with the TRB repertoires of T cells in blood. At 1-2 months, donor-recipient similarity was low but rose over the first year, and the later blood repertoires were often dominated by donor CD8+ memory clones. Across approximately 45 patients, recipient CMV seropositivity and CMV reactivation were highly associated with TRB clonality; PTCy diversity was similar to CNI/methotrexate controls.

Genomic DNA was the input for TRB sequencing, which was run either with the immunoSEQ assay at survey resolution or with the hsTCRB kit. On the study's bioinformatics: The immunoSEQ software handled initial read processing, and the LymphoSeq R package was used for repertoire analyses. Clonality was computed as 1 minus normalized Shannon entropy; Gini coefficient was also calculated for each TRB dataset. Phenotypes of unsorted samples were inferred by mapping TRB sequences from sorted subsets of the recipient or donor onto unsorted samples of the same recipient. TCRdb stores this immuneACCESS table with in-frame sequences only. Part of the clones is absent; in the studies checked, under half of the shortfall reflects unresolved V genes, and no reason is known for the rest. From that table come the V and J calls and clone size; the DNA was used to work out D and trimming. Across this sample there are tens of thousands of clones, with more than 70% seen only once. The ten most abundant clones make up approximately 2.8% of the sample.

The rearranged segments are TRBV19 and TRBJ1-5; TRBD1 lines up with 9 middle nucleotides. The sequence derives from a man aged 25 to 40 with a blood cancer, CMV-positive, and with a related stem cell donor. The sequenced material came from PBMCs. The CDR3 region: CASSITGPGQGSQPQHF. The bases are TGTGCCAGTAGTATAACGGGGCCGGGACAGGGTAGTCAGCCCCAGCATTTT.